A single sample gave rise to the 24 T cell receptor beta chains below, sequenced in a study of vaccination and CD4 T cells after COVID-19 (dated by TCRdb to between 2021 and 2022). Library preparation employed PCR. For sequencing, an Illumina iSeq 100 was employed. At the Johns Hopkins FTIC core, DNA from the cultured CD4+ T cells underwent TCR sequencing with the Oncomine TCR Beta short-read assay. Using fastp trimming at Q25 and MiXCR clonotype assembly, TCRdb reanalyzed the public sequencing data and kept in-frame beta chains. When rows share a CDR3 protein, they turn into one entry using the most common DNA and genes. Counted in this sample were fewer than 15,000 distinct CDR3 sequences; 60% to 70% of them appeared once. The top ten constitute about an eighth of the sample. Their recognized antigens are unknown. The treatment or condition label of this sample denotes: approximately nine-day PBMC culture with coronavirus spike peptide pools or control peptides (ViraFEST assay).

Input material: CD4+ T cells from blood, cultured in vitro. The receptors shown here come from a human donor who had recovered from COVID-19.

This chain connects TRBV6-2 or TRBV6-3 to TRBJ2-7, with 9 bases aligning to TRBD2. Germline trimming cut 6 bases from V and 0 bases from J; bases unmatched to any gene: 3. The CDR3 spans 14 residues. Germline CDR1 MNHEY, CDR2 SVGEGT. The CDR3, as DNA: TGTGCCAGCAGGAGCGGGGGGTCCTCCTACGAGCAGTACTTC. Translating it yields CASRSGGSSYEQYF.

The chain carries TRBV20-1 and TRBJ2-1, with a possible D match to TRBD2 (5 bases). With 4 bases removed from V and 2 bases from J, the gap between germline ends came to 15 bases. Germline CDR1 DFQATT, CDR2 SNEGSKA (reference sequence). The length of the CDR3 is 15 residues. DNA of the CDR3: TGCAGTGCTATCCCACTAGTTACGGCCTACAATGAGCAGTTCTTC. It specifies CSAIPLVTAYNEQFF.

The V and J genes are TRBV28 and TRBJ1-1, with a weak D call TRBD1 (5 bases). The CDR3 is made up of 15 amino acids. Germline CDR1 and CDR2: MDHEN and SYDVKM. V lost 5 bases to trimming and J lost 4 bases, with 17 bases between them. The CDR3 is CASSTRGLGATEAFF. The CDR3 DNA reads as TGTGCCAGCAGTACAAGGGGACTCGGGGCCACTGAAGCTTTCTTT.

CDR3 nucleotide sequence: TGTGCCAGCAGGGCCTGGGGAGAAACTGAAGCTTTCTTT. Residues: CASRAWGETEAFF. The V and J genes are TRBV27 and TRBJ1-1; D unclear. V was pared by 6 bases and J by 5 bases, with 13 bases between. Germline V gene lookup returns CDR1 MNHEY and CDR2 SMNVEV (reference sequence). The CDR3 length is 13 residues.

The chain is built from TRBV7-6 and TRBJ2-1; TRBD2 agrees at 8 bases. Trimming cost V 3 bases and J 8 bases; bases outside gene matches: 9. The CDR3 is 15 residues long. The germline V gene encodes CDR1 SGHVS and CDR2 FNYEAQ. CDR3 sequence (DNA): TGTGCCAGCAGCTTGGCGGGGGGACCCGTAGATGAGCAGTTCTTC. It yields the protein CASSLAGGPVDEQFF.

In its sample, this clonotype was seen once. The chain uses TRBV27 and TRBJ1-5; 10 bases are a match to TRBD1. From germline, CDR1 is MNHEY and CDR2 SMNVEV (reference sequence). The CDR3 sequence is 16 residues long. The V and J ends lost 5 bases and 2 bases, in that order; junction bases with no gene match: 6. The chain's CDR3 is CASSMGTGVRNQPQHF. For the CDR3, the DNA is TGTGCCAGCAGTATGGGGACAGGGGTGCGCAATCAGCCCCAGCATTTT.

The rearrangement joins TRBV10-3 to TRBJ1-1; the D gene is possibly TRBD1 (5 bases). CDR1 and CDR2 (germline): ENHRY, SYGVKD. V lost 4 bases and J 11 bases, leaving 14 bases between the germline ends. This CDR3 comprises 12 residues. The CDR3 nucleotides read TGTGCCATCAGTGCCTCGGGGGGGAGGGCTTTCTTT. As protein: CAISASGGRAFF.

The chain uses TRBV11-3 and TRBJ1-1, with 8 bases fitting TRBD1. The CDR3 consists of 14 residues. Unmatched junction bases numbered 1, after V lost 3 bases and J lost 1 base. Germline loops: CDR1 SGHNT, CDR2 YENEEA. The chain's CDR3 is CASSFGQGNTEAFF. The DNA of the CDR3 is TGTGCCAGCAGCTTTGGACAGGGGAACACTGAAGCTTTCTTT. The full variable domain, in which reference TRBV11-3 and TRBJ1-1 provide the parts outside the CDR3, is EAGVVQSPRYKIIEKKQPVAFWCNPISGHNTLYWYLQNLGQGPELLIRYENEEAVDDSQLPKDRFSAERLKGVDSTLKIQPAELGDSAVYLCASSFGQGNTEAFFGQGTRLTVV.

The chain uses TRBV20-1 and TRBJ2-3; 12 nucleotides line up with TRBD1. After removal of 6 bases from V and 4 bases from J, the junction contained 5 bases not matched to a gene. Per the germline V gene, CDR1 is DFQATT and CDR2 is SNEGSKA (reference sequence). The CDR3 contains 14 residues. The CDR3 bases are TGCAGTGCCTCCGGGACAGGGGGCCCAGATACGCAGTATTTT. It specifies CSASGTGGPDTQYF.

Only a few counts were recorded for this clonotype. V is TRBV28 and J is TRBJ1-4; 7 nucleotides align to TRBD1. Germline V gene sequence: CDR1 MDHEN, CDR2 SYDVKM. CDR3 size: 13 residues. V lost 5 bases and J lost 10; bases outside the gene matches: 7. The CDR3 region is CASSPETGRKLFF. The DNA for the CDR3 is TGTGCCAGCAGTCCCGAGACAGGGAGAAAACTGTTTTTT.

The rearrangement links TRBV20-1 to TRBJ2-1; 7 bases match TRBD2. V trimming: 2 bases; J trimming: 8 bases; junction bases outside the gene matches: 6. The CDR3 extends over 13 amino acids. Per the germline V gene, CDR1 is DFQATT and CDR2 is SNEGSKA (reference sequence). The CDR3 protein is CSARIGRLDEQFF. The CDR3 DNA is TGCAGTGCTAGAATCGGGAGGCTCGATGAGCAGTTCTTC.

This chain connects TRBV6-1 to TRBJ2-3; D gene ambiguous. This CDR3 contains 13 residues. Per germline, CDR1 MNHNS and CDR2 SASEGT. V shed 6 bases and J shed 0 bases, with 7 bases lying between them. For the CDR3, the DNA is TGTGCCAGCAGACGGGCCAGCACAGATACGCAGTATTTT. It encodes CASRRASTDTQYF.

This chain uses TRBV7-2 with TRBJ2-1, with 10 bases matching TRBD2. The ends lost 5 bases at V and 3 bases at J; junction bases unmatched: 10. The CDR3 runs 17 residues. Germline CDR1 is SGHTA and CDR2 is FQGNSA. The CDR3, as DNA: TGTGCCAGCAGCCGCTTACCGGGACTAGCGAGCTACAATGAGCAGTTCTTC. This sequence encodes CASSRLPGLASYNEQFF.

The chain couples TRBV19 to TRBJ2-1; D remains unclear. The CDR3 contains 15 residues. V was cut by 7 bases and J by 3 bases, with 16 bases left in between. From germline, CDR1 is LNHDA and CDR2 SQIVND (reference sequence). The CDR3 nucleotides read TGTGCCAGTAACCCCTCTGCGTCAATCTACAATGAGCAGTTCTTC. Translation gives CASNPSASIYNEQFF.

The V gene is TRBV29-1, the J gene TRBJ1-1, with D possibly being TRBD1 (5 bases). Germline CDR1 SQVTM, CDR2 ANQGSEA. The CDR3 loop spans 13 amino acids. The V end was cut by 6 bases, the J end by 1 base, with 12 bases between. The CDR3 coding sequence is TGCAGCGTCGGGACGGCCGGGAACACTGAAGCTTTCTTT. It is translated as CSVGTAGNTEAFF. The whole variable domain, filled in from reference TRBV29-1 and TRBJ1-1, reads SAVISQKPSRDICQRGTSLTIQCQVDSQVTMMFWYRQQPGQSLTLIATANQGSEATYESGFVIDKFPISRPNLTFSTLTVSNMSPEDSSIYLCSVGTAGNTEAFFGQGTRLTVV.

The chain recombines TRBV24-1 with TRBJ1-1, with D possibly being TRBD1 (5 bases). The CDR3 runs to 14 residues. CDR1 and CDR2 (germline): KGHDR, SFDVKD. V dropped 9 bases and J dropped 0 bases, with 13 bases sitting between them. The CDR3 DNA follows: TGTGCCACCCTACGGGGGTTCATGAACACTGAAGCTTTCTTT. Its protein is CATLRGFMNTEAFF.

The chain employs TRBV15 and TRBJ2-1, with 9 bases fitting TRBD1. With the DNA end fitting TRBJ2-7 better, the J assignment may be wrong. This CDR3 region has 17 residues. Germline lookup yields CDR1 LNHNV and CDR2 YYDKDF (reference sequence). The CDR3: CATSRNPGTGRAYEQYF. The DNA for the CDR3 is TGTGCCACCAGCAGAAACCCCGGGACAGGGAGGGCATACGAGCAGTACTTC.

This clonotype was seen a handful of times. This chain joins TRBV27 and TRBJ2-7; TRBD2 matches at 9 bases. The CDR3 extends over 15 amino acids. Trimming took 5 bases from V and 4 from J; bases not matched to a gene: 9. CDR1 is MNHEY and CDR2 is SMNVEV in the germline V gene (reference sequence). The CDR3 protein is CASSPSRGGGYEQYF. The CDR3 region has the DNA TGTGCCAGCAGTCCTTCCCGCGGGGGGGGTTACGAGCAGTACTTC.

V and J are TRBV11-1 and TRBJ2-7; D remains unclear. Trimming stripped 5 bases from V and 0 bases from J, with 14 bases between. The CDR3 is 15 residues long. Per the germline V gene, CDR1 is SGHAT and CDR2 is FQDESV (reference sequence). The CDR3 nucleotides are TGTGCCAGCAGCCCCCGACGTCGAGGCTCCTACGAGCAGTACTTC. Residues: CASSPRRRGSYEQYF.

The chain has TRBV20-1 and TRBJ1-1, with no clear D. Trimming left V 2 bases short and J 2 bases short, with 12 bases between. Looked up from germline, CDR1 is DFQATT and CDR2 is SNEGSKA (reference sequence). The CDR3 spans 14 residues. CDR3 in amino acids: CSARPPPGNTEAFF. Written as DNA, the CDR3 is TGCAGTGCTAGACCACCTCCGGGCAACACTGAAGCTTTCTTT.

The chain employs TRBV6-2 or TRBV6-3 and TRBJ2-3; D is possibly TRBD2 (5 bases). Trimming shortened V by 6 bases and J by 4 bases, and 17 bases separated the two germline ends. The CDR3 loop spans 15 amino acids. CDR1 and CDR2 (germline): MNHEY, SVGEGT. In DNA form, the CDR3 reads TGTGCCAGCAGCCACGGGGTAGAGGAGGCAGATACGCAGTATTTT. As protein: CASSHGVEEADTQYF.

This clonotype was counted a few times. The chain links TRBV30 to TRBJ1-2; D is ambiguous. Germline-derived CDR1 and CDR2 are GTSNPN and SVGIG (reference sequence). Trimming removed 2 bases at V and 5 bases at J, with 12 bases between. This CDR3 comprises 13 residues. The CDR3 bases are TGTGCCTGGAGTTCCACGGACGGTTATGGCTACACCTTC. Its protein product is CAWSSTDGYGYTF.

This clonotype appeared a few times. The V gene is TRBV6-1, the J gene TRBJ2-2, with 8 bases matching TRBD2. CDR3 size: 13 residues. Trimming removed 6 bases from V and 7 bases from J; junction bases left unmatched: 4. Germline lookup yields CDR1 MNHNS and CDR2 SASEGT. Here the CDR3 reads CASRGLASGELFF. CDR3 coding DNA: TGTGCCAGCAGAGGACTAGCCAGCGGGGAGCTGTTTTTT.

The chain employs TRBV2 and TRBJ1-2; D gene ambiguous. CDR3 length equals 14 residues. Per the germline V gene, CDR1 is SNHLY and CDR2 is FYNNEI. V was shortened by 3 bases and J by 4 bases, with 12 bases between the two germline ends. In DNA form, the CDR3 reads TGTGCCAGCAGTGACCCCGGACGTGCCTATGGCTACACCTTC. This encodes CASSDPGRAYGYTF.